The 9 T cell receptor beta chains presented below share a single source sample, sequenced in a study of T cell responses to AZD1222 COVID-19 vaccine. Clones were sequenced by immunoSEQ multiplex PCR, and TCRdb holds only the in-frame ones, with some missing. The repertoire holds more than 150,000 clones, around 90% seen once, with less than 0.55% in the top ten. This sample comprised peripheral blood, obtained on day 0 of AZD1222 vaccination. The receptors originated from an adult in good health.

The chain's CDR3 is CASRIPGSSEAFF. CDR3 nucleotide sequence: TGTGCCAGCAGAATCCCCGGATCCTCTGAAGCTTTCTTT. The rearrangement joins TRBV11-2 to TRBJ1-1; D not certain. The germline V and J ends were trimmed by 6 bases and 6 bases, with 14 bases remaining between them. Germline V gives CDR1 SGHAT, CDR2 FQNNGV. CDR3 size: 13 residues.

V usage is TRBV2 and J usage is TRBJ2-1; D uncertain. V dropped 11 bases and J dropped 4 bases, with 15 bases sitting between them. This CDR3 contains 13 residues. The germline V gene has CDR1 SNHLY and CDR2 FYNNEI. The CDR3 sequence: CAQHQTQYNEQFF. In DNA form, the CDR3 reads TGTGCCCAGCATCAGACACAGTACAATGAGCAGTTCTTC.

The CDR3 DNA reads as TGTGCCAGCAGCAGACAGGGAACTAACTATGGCTACACCTTC. Translation gives CASSRQGTNYGYTF. The chain uses TRBV6-5 and TRBJ1-2; the match to TRBD1 covers 7 bases. The CDR3 loop spans 14 amino acids. CDR1 and CDR2 from the germline V gene are MNHEY and SVGAGI. J lost 0 bases, V lost 6 bases, and 4 bases had no gene match.

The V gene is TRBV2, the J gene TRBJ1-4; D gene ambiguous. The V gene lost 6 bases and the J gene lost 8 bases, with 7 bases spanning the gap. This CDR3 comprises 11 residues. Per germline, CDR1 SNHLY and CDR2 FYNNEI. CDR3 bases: TGTGCCAGCAGAGGAAGCGAAAAACTGTTTTTT. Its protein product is CASRGSEKLFF.

The CDR3 spells CASSLKGGSNEQFF. Written as DNA, the CDR3 is TGTGCCAGCAGCTTGAAAGGGGGGAGTAATGAGCAGTTCTTC. The genes are TRBV5-6 and TRBJ2-1, with D possibly called TRBD1 or TRBD2 (6 bases each). CDR3 size: 14 residues. V was shortened by 1 base and J by 7 bases, with 12 bases between the two germline ends. Germline V gives CDR1 SGHDT, CDR2 YYEEEE.

CDR3 DNA: TGCGCCAGCAGCTTGGGACAGACCCTGGAGGCTTTCTTT. Translated: CASSLGQTLEAFF. The genes are TRBV5-1 and TRBJ1-1, with a weak D call TRBD1 (5 bases). Germline values: CDR1 SGHRS, CDR2 YFSETQ. Trimming pared 0 bases from V and 11 bases from J, leaving 14 bases between. This CDR3 has 13 amino acids.

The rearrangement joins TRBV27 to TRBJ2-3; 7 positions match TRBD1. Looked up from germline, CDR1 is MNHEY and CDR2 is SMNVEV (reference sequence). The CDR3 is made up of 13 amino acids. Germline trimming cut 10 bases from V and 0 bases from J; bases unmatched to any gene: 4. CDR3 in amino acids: CATWDSSTDTQYF. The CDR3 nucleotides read TGTGCCACCTGGGACAGTAGCACAGATACGCAGTATTTT.

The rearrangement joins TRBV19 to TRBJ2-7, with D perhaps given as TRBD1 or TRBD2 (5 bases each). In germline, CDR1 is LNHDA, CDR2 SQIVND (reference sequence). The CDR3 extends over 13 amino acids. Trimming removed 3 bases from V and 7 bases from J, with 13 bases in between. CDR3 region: CASSMGHEGEQYF. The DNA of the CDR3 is TGTGCCAGTAGTATGGGGCACGAGGGGGAGCAGTACTTC.

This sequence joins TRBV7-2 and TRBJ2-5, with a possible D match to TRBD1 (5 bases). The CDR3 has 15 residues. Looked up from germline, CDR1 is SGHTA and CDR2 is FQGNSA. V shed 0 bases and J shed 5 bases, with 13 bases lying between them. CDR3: CASSLAVTDGETQYF. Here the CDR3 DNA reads TGTGCCAGCAGCTTAGCAGTGACAGACGGGGAGACCCAGTACTTC.